This TCR beta chain was recorded in a study of monozygotic twins with inflammatory bowel disease. Study results and caveats: A single strong IBD-associated signal or clonotype was not supported by the findings. Patients received differing immunosuppressive treatments, which may have added variability to their repertoires. Telling apart the different T cell subtypes was not possible. People with IBD had fewer clonotypes in common with others than healthy twins did, especially with disease activity.

The CDR3 is 20 amino acids. Germline CDR1 reads LNHDA; CDR2 reads SQIVND (reference sequence). Each CDR3 protein gets one entry in TCRdb, which reprocessed the 5' RACE reads and gives no DNA. The sample's table shows approximately 420,000 distinct CDR3 sequences. A remark on this clonotype: The target antigen is unknown.

Sample: blood. This TCR came from a human donor with ulcerative colitis or Crohn's disease, or a healthy co-twin of an affected twin (not recorded which). V gene TRBV19 combines with J gene TRBJ2-2; TCRdb picks TRBD2, but there is no DNA to check that call. The chain's CDR3 is CASSRRVASGRAANTGELFF.